This TCR beta chain was identified during a study of control samples from healthy donors and cancer patients (dated by TCRdb to 2020 to 2021). From cysteine to phenylalanine, the CDR3 is 14 amino acids long. This entry keeps only the CDR3 DNA: 42 bases, framed from base 1. The CDR1 and CDR2 encoded by the germline V gene are KGHSH and LQKENI. V ends up 5 bases short and J 3 bases short, with an unmatched junction base count of 3. Receptor amplification or capture employed the immunoSEQ multiplex PCR assay. TCRdb holds this immuneACCESS table with in-frame rearrangements only. Some clones are missing; in checked studies, unresolved V genes explain under half, and the rest has no known cause. The table for this sample lists approximately 150,000 clones; 75% to 90% of them were counted only once. The ten largest clones take up 4.9% of the sample. About this clone: Which antigen it targets is not known. Base qualities are not at hand, and no much larger clone is one base apart.

The chain links TRBV18 with TRBJ2-7, with 11 middle bases fitting TRBD2. The receptor was derived from a man aged 25-45 years in good health. The sample comprised blood. In nucleotides, the sequence is TGTGCCAGCTCAACCACTAGCGGGGGCTACGAGCAGTACTTC. It specifies CASSTTSGGYEQYF. The entire variable domain, with the stretches around the CDR3 drawn from the reference TRBV18 and TRBJ2-7 proteins, is NAGVMQNPRHLVRRRGQEARLRCSPMKGHSHVYWYRQLPEEGLKFMVYLQKENIIDESGMPKERFSAEFPKEGPSILRIQQVVRGDSAAYFCASSTTSGGYEQYFGPGTRLTVT.